A selection of T cell receptor beta chains follows, all from one sample in a study of Graves' ophthalmopathy and Graves' hyperthyroidism. TCRdb re-called the multiplex PCR reads through MiXCR, storing one row per CDR3 protein. The sample includes 900,000 to 1,200,000 distinct CDR3 sequences, less than 45% seen only once; the top ten take around 10%. The source material was peripheral blood or thyroid tissue (not recorded which). The origin of the receptors is an adult man with Graves' hyperthyroidism. Each CDR3 is given without its conserved first and last residue. The D gene is left open where the match is weak. Not every row has a clone size; where given, it reads once, few, many or a size class.

J gene: TRBJ2-5
V gene: TRBV20-1
D gene: TRBD2
clone size: -
CDR3 protein: SARPGGGKKETQY

J gene: TRBJ2-7
V gene: TRBV27
D gene: TRBD2
clone size: -
CDR3 protein: ASWDYRAGTYEQY

J gene: TRBJ1-1
V gene: TRBV12-3/TRBV12-4
D gene: -
clone size: few
CDR3 protein: ASSPQPGTEAF

J gene: TRBJ1-4
V gene: TRBV7-9
D gene: TRBD1
clone size: -
CDR3 protein: ATQPGQGANEKLF

J gene: TRBJ1-3
V gene: TRBV7-8
D gene: -
clone size: many
CDR3 protein: ASSFPPTGTGSGNTIY

J gene: TRBJ2-5
V gene: TRBV7-8
D gene: TRBD2
clone size: -
CDR3 protein: ASSSGWASGSETQY

J gene: TRBJ1-2
V gene: TRBV19
D gene: -
clone size: many
CDR3 protein: ASSILNYGYT

J gene: TRBJ1-3
V gene: TRBV12-3/TRBV12-4
D gene: -
clone size: few
CDR3 protein: ASSFRTSGNTIY

J gene: TRBJ1-1
V gene: TRBV5-1
D gene: -
clone size: -
CDR3 protein: AIMNTEAF

J gene: TRBJ1-5
V gene: TRBV13
D gene: -
clone size: few
CDR3 protein: ASSLFAGKKPQH

J gene: TRBJ2-2
V gene: TRBV20-1
D gene: -
clone size: few
CDR3 protein: SAARTPSTGELF

J gene: TRBJ1-5
V gene: TRBV19
D gene: -
clone size: many
CDR3 protein: ASSASGPQH

J gene: TRBJ1-5
V gene: TRBV20-1
D gene: TRBD1
clone size: -
CDR3 protein: SRTGWTQH

J gene: TRBJ1-2
V gene: TRBV25-1
D gene: -
clone size: -
CDR3 protein: ATNQAPIQDNYGYT

J gene: TRBJ1-2
V gene: TRBV10-3
D gene: -
clone size: few
CDR3 protein: ASGEGLGGYT

J gene: TRBJ2-2
V gene: TRBV11-2
D gene: TRBD1
clone size: many
CDR3 protein: ASTRDRTNTGELF